This entry describes one TCR beta chain. CDR3 size: 13 residues. The germline CDR1 and CDR2 sequences are KGHSH and LQKENI. The V gene lost 4 bases and the J gene lost 5 bases, with 11 bases spanning the gap. The sample is drawn from a study of blood T cell repertoires in COVID-19. Background on the study: The United States, Italy and Spain were the sources of the acute and convalescent COVID-19 samples.

Clones were sequenced by immunoSEQ multiplex PCR, and TCRdb holds only the in-frame ones, with some missing. In the table there are 130,000 to 150,000 clones, approximately 86% of which are singletons. Sequencing used peripheral blood. The chain couples TRBV18 to TRBJ2-5; maybe TRBD1 (5 bases). The TCR comes from a middle-aged woman with active or convalescent COVID-19. The CDR3 loop reads CASSLQGGETQYF. The CDR3 DNA follows: TGTGCCAGCTCACTCCAGGGTGGGGAGACCCAGTACTTC.